The entry below describes one T cell receptor beta chain. Its antigen is as yet unknown. This sample was included in a study of beta chain features in type 1 diabetes. Overall study results and limits: TCRB rearrangement may or may not be influenced by HLA type; here this remained unresolved. Reduced insertions and increased deletions marked VDJ junctions in type 1 diabetes patients.

Per the germline V gene, CDR1 is MDHEN and CDR2 is SYDVKM. The V end was cut by 2 bases, the J end by 2 bases, with 7 bases between. This CDR3 has 15 residues. One heparinised draw of blood, averaging about 116 mL, came from each donor. The study reverse transcribed the entire isolated RNA, so it sequenced expressed TCRB transcripts. Deep immunoSEQ sequencing covered naive, central memory and regulatory T cell samples. Profiling relied on immunoSEQ multiplex PCR, and the TCRdb table lists in-frame clones only, not all of them. The table lists about half a million clones, approximately 30% of them singletons.

Input material: naive CD4+ T cells from blood. V is TRBV28 and J is TRBJ2-6, with D possibly TRBD1 on 5 matching bases. The sequence was obtained from a young man in good health. DNA for the CDR3: TGTGCCAGCAGTTTAGTGACAGCTGGGGCCAACGTCCTGACTTTC. This encodes CASSLVTAGANVLTF.